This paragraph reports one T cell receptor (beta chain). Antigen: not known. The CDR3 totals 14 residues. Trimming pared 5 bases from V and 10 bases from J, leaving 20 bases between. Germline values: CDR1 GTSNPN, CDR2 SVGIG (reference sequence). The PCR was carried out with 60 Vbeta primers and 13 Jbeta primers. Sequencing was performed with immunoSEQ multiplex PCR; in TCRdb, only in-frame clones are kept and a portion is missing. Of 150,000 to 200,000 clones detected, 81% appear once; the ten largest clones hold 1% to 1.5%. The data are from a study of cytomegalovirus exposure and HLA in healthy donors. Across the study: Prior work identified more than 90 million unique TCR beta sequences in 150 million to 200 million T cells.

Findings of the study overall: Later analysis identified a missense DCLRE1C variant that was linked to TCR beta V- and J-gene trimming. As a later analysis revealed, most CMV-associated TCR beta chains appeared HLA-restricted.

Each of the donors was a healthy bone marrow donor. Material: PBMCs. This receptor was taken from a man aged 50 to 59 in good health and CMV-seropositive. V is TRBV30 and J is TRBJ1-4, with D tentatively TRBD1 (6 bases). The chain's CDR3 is CAWRGTGGEGKLFF. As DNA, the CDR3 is TGTGCCTGGCGTGGGACGGGGGGCGAAGGAAAACTGTTTTTT.